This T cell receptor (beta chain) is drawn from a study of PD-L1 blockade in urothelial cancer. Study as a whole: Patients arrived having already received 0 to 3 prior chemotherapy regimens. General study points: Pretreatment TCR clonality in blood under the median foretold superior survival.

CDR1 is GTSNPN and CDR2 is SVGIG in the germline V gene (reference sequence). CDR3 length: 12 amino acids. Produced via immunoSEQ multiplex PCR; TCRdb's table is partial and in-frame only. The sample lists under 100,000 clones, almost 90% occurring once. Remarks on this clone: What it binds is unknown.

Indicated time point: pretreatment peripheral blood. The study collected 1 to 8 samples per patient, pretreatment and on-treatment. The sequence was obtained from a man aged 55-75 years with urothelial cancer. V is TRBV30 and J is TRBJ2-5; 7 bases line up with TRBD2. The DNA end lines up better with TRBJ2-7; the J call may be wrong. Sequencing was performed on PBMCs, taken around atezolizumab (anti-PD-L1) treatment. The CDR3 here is CAWGRGTYEQYF. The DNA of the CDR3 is TGTGCCTGGGGGAGGGGAACCTACGAGCAGTACTTC.